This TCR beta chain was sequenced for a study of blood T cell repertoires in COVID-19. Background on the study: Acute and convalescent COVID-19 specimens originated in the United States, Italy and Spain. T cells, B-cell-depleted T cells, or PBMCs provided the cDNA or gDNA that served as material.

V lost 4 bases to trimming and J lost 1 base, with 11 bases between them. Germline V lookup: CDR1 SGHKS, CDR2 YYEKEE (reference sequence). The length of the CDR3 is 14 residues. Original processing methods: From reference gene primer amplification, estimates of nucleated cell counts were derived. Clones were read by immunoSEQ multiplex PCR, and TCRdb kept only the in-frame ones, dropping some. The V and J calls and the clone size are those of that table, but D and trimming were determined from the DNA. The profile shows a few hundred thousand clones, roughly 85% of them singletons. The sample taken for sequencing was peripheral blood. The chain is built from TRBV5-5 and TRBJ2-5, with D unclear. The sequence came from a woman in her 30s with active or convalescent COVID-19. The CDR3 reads CASSPKTTQETQYF. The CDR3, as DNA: TGTGCCAGCAGCCCTAAGACAACCCAAGAGACCCAGTACTTC.